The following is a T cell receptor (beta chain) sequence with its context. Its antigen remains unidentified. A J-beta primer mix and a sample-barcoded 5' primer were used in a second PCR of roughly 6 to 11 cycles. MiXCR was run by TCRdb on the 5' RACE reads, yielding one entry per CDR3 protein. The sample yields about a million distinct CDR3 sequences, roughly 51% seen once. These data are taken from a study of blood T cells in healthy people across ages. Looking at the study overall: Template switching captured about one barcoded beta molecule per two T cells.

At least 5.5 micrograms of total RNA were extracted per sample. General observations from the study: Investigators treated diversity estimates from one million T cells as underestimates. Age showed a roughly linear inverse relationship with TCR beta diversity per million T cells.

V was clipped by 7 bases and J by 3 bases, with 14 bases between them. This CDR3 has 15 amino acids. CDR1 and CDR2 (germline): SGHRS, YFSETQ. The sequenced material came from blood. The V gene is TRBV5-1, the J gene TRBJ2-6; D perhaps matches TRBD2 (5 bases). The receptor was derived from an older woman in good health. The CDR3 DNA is TGCGCCAGCCTCCCGGGGATCAGTGGGGCCAACGTCCTGACTTTC. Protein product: CASLPGISGANVLTF.